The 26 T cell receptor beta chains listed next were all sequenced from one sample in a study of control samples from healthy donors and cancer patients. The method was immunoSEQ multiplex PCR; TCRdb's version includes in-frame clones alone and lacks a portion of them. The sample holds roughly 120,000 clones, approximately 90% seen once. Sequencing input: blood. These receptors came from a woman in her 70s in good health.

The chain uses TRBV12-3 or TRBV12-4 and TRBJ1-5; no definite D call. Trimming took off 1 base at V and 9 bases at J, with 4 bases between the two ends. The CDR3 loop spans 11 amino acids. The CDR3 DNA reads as TGTGCCAGCAGTTTAGGCCGGCCCCAGCATTTT. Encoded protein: CASSLGRPQHF.

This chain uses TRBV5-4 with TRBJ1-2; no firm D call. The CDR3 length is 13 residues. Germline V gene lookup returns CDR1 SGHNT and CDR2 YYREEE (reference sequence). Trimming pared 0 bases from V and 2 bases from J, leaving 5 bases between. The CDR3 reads CASSLDRNYGYTF. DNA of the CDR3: TGTGCCAGCAGCTTGGACCGAAACTATGGCTACACCTTC.

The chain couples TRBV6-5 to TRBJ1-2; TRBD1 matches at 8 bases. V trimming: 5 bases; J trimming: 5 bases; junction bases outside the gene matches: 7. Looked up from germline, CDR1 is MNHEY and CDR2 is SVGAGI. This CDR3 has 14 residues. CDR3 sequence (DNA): TGTGCCAGCAGTCCGAACAGGGGGGGTTATGGCTACACCTTC. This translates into CASSPNRGGYGYTF.

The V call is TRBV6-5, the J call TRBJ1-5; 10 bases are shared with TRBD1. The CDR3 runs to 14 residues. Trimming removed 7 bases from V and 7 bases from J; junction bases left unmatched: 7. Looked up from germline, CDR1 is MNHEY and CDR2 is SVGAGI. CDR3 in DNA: TGTGCCAGCAATGGACAGGGGGTAGGGCAGCCCCAGCATTTT. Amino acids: CASNGQGVGQPQHF.

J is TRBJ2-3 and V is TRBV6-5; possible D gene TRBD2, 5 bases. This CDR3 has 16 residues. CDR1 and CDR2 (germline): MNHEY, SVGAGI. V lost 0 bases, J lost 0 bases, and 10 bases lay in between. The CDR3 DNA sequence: TGTGCCAGCAGTTACTCTCCTAGCCCTAGCACAGATACGCAGTATTTT. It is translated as CASSYSPSPSTDTQYF.

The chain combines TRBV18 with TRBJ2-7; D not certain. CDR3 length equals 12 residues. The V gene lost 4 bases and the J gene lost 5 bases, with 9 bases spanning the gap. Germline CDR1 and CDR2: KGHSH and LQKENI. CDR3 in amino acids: CASSRTTDEQYF. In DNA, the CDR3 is TGTGCCAGCTCACGTACAACGGACGAGCAGTACTTC.

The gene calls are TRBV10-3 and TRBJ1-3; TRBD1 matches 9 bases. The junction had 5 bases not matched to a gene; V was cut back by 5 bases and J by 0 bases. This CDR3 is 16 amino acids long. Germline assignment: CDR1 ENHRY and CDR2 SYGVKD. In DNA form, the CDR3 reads TGTGCCATCAGTTACGGGACAGGGCGCTCTGGAAACACCATATATTTT. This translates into CAISYGTGRSGNTIYF.

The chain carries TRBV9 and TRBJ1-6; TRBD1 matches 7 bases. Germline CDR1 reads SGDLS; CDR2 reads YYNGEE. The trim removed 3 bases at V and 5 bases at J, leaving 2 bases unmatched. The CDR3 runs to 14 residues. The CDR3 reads CASSAQGNNSPLHF. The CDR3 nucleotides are TGTGCCAGCAGCGCACAGGGGAATAATTCACCCCTCCACTTT.

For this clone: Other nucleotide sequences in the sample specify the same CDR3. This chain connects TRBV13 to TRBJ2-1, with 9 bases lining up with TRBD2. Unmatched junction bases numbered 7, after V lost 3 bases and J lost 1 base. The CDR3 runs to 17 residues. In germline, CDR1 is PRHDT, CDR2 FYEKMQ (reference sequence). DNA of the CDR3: TGTGCCAGCAGCTTCTCATCAGCGGGGGGATCCTACAATGAGCAGTTCTTC. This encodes CASSFSSAGGSYNEQFF.

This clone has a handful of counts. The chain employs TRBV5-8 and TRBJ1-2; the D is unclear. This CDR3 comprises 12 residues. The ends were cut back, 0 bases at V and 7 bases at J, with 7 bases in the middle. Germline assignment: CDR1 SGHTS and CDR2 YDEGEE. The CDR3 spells CASSLVRGGYTF. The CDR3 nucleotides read TGTGCCAGCAGCTTGGTGCGGGGTGGCTACACCTTC.

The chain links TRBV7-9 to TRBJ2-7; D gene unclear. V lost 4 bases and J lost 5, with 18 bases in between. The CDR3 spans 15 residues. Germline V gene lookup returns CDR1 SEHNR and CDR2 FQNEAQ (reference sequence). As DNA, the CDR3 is TGTGCCAGCAGCTCGCGATCCACCCCATCTGACGAGCAGTACTTC. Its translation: CASSSRSTPSDEQYF.

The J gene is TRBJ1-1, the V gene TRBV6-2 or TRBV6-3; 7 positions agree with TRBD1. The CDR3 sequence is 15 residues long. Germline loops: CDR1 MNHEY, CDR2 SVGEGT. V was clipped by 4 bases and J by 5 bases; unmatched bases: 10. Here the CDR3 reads CASSFIRTGMTEAFF. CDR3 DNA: TGTGCCAGCAGTTTCATACGGACAGGTATGACTGAAGCTTTCTTT.

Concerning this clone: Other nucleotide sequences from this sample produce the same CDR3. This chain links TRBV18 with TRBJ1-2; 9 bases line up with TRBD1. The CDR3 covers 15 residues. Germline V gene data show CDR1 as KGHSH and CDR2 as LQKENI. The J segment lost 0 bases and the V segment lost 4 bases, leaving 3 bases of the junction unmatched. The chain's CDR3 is CASSQGQGTNYGYTF. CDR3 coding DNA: TGTGCCAGCTCACAGGGACAGGGTACTAACTATGGCTACACCTTC.

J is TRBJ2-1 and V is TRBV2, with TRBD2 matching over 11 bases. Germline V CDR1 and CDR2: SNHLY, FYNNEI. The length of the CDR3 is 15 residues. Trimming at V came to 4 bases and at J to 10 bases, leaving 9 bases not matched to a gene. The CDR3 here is CASSVGLAGGGEQFF. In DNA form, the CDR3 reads TGTGCCAGCAGTGTAGGGCTAGCGGGGGGCGGAGAGCAGTTCTTC.

The CDR3 is CASSESNFWGGFTEAFF. The CDR3 nucleotides read TGCGCCAGCAGTGAGTCGAATTTCTGGGGTGGGTTCACTGAAGCTTTCTTT. The V call is TRBV10-2, the J call TRBJ1-1; D is undetermined. Germline CDR1 and CDR2: WSHSY and SAAADI. Between the trimmed V and J ends, which lost 0 bases and 4 bases, there was a span of 18 bases. The CDR3 covers 17 residues.

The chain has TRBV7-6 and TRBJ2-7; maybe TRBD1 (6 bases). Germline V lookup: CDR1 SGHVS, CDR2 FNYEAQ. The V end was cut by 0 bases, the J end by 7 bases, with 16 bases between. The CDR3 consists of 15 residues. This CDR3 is CASSLAGQGSQEQYF. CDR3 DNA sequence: TGTGCCAGCAGCTTAGCGGGGCAGGGGTCACAGGAGCAGTACTTC.

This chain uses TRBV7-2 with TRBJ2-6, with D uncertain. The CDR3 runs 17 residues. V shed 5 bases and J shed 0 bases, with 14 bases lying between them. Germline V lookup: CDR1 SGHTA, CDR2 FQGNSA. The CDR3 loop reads CASSHRASHSGANVLTF. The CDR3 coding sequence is TGTGCCAGCAGCCACCGTGCCAGTCACTCTGGGGCCAACGTCCTGACTTTC.

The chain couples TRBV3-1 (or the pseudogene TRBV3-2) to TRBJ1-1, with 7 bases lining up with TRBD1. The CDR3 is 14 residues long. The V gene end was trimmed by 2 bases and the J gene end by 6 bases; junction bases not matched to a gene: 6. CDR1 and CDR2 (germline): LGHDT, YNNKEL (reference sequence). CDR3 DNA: TGTGCCAGCAGCCAACTCGACAGGGTCCCTGAAGCTTTCTTT. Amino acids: CASSQLDRVPEAFF.

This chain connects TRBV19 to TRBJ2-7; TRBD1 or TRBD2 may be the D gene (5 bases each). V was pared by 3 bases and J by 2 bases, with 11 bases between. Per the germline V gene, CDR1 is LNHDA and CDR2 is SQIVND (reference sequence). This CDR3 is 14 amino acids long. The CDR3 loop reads CASSMAGSPYEQYF. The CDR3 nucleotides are TGTGCCAGTAGTATGGCAGGGAGTCCCTACGAGCAGTACTTC.

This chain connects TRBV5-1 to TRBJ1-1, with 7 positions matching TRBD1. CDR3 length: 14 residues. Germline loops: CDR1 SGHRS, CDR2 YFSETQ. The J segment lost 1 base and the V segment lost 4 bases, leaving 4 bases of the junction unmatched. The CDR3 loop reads CASSVTGTNTEAFF. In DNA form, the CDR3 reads TGCGCCAGCAGCGTGACAGGGACGAACACTGAAGCTTTCTTT. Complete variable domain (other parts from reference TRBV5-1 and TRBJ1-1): KAGVTQTPRYLIKTRGQQVTLSCSPISGHRSVSWYQQTPGQGLQFLFEYFSETQRNKGNFPGRFSGRQFSNSRSEMNVSTLELGDSALYLCASSVTGTNTEAFFGQGTRLTVV.

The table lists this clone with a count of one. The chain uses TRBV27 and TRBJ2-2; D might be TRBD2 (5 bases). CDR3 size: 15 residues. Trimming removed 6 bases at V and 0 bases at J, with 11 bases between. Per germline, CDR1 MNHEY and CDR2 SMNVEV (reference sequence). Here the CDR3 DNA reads TGTGCCAGCAGCCTGGGAGCCGCGAACACCGGGGAGCTGTTTTTT. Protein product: CASSLGAANTGELFF.

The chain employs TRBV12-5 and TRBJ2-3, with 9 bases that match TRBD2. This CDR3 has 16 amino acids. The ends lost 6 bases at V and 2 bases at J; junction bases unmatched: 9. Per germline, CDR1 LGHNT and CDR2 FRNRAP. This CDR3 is CASGFGGGAITDTQYF. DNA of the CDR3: TGTGCTAGTGGCTTTGGCGGGGGGGCCATCACAGATACGCAGTATTTT.

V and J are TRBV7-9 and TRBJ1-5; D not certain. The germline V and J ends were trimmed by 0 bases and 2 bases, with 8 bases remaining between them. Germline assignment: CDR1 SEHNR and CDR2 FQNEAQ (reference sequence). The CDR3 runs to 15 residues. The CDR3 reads CASSLATVGNQPQHF. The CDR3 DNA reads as TGTGCCAGCAGCTTAGCGACCGTGGGCAATCAGCCCCAGCATTTT.

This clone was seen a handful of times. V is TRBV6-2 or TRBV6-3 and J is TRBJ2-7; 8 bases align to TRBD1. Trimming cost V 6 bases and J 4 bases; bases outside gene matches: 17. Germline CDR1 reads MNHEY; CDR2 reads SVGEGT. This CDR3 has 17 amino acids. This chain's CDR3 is CASSPPPNRGVIYEQYF. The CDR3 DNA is TGTGCCAGCAGCCCACCCCCAAACAGGGGGGTCATATACGAGCAGTACTTC.

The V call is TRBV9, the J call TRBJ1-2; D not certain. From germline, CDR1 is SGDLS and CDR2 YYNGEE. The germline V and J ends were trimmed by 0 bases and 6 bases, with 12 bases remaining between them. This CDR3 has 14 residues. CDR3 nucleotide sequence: TGTGCCAGCAGCGTAGGGGTCGGGGTAGATGGCTACACCTTC. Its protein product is CASSVGVGVDGYTF.

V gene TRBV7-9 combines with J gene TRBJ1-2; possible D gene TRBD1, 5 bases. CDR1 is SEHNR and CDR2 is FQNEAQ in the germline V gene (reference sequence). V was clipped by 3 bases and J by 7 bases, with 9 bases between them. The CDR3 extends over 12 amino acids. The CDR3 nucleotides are TGTGCCAGCAGCTTGCAGGGAGCTGGCTACACCTTC. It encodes CASSLQGAGYTF.